This T cell receptor (beta chain) comes out of a study of cytomegalovirus exposure and HLA in healthy donors. Study-level background: Out of 150 million to 200 million T cells, an earlier analysis found roughly 100 million unique TCR beta sequences in total. Researchers found that around 80% of around 400 genotyped donors fell within the Caucasian-associated ancestry cluster. Study-wide results and caveats: As a later analysis showed, several of the most significant clusters appeared to be linked to common viral pathogens. In a later analysis, HLA-associated beta chains showed higher expansion and lower generation probabilities than comparable chains.

As to this clone: Its antigen is unknown.

This CDR3 is 13 amino acids long. Deletions cut 6 bases from V and 4 bases from J, with 12 bases between. CDR1 is SGHTA, CDR2 FQGNSA, per germline. In the PCR, 60 Vbeta and 13 Jbeta primers were used. Data came from immunoSEQ multiplex PCR; TCRdb stores just in-frame clones and leaves some out. The table shows about 140,000 clones, with more than 55% occurring only once. V and J are TRBV7-2 and TRBJ2-5; TRBD2 might be the D (7 bases). What was sequenced was PBMCs. The receptor's source is a woman aged 60 to 75 in good health and CMV-seronegative. The CDR3 protein is CASSPGGPETQYF. The CDR3 DNA sequence: TGTGCCAGCAGTCCCGGGGGGCCAGAGACCCAGTACTTC.